Below, 18 T cell receptor beta chains from the same sample are listed, as sequenced in a study of T cell changes during pregnancy in multiple sclerosis. Profiling relied on immunoSEQ multiplex PCR, and the TCRdb table lists in-frame clones only, not all of them. The data contain roughly 42,000 clones, 75% to 95% of them seen just once; the ten biggest clones take up about 0.5%. This specimen consisted of CD4+ T cells from peripheral blood mononuclear cells, obtained in the second trimester of pregnancy. The receptors shown here come from a female donor in good health, enrolled as a control in a pregnancy study.

The chain uses TRBV5-1 and TRBJ2-3; unclear D gene. Germline assignment: CDR1 SGHRS and CDR2 YFSETQ. This CDR3 is 16 amino acids long. V lost 4 bases, J lost 4 bases, and 19 bases lay in between. The CDR3 reads CASSLPMAANPDTQYF. The CDR3 bases are TGCGCCAGCAGCCTACCGATGGCGGCAAACCCAGATACGCAGTATTTT.

The rearrangement joins TRBV7-9 to TRBJ2-7; D possibly corresponds to TRBD2 (6 bases). Germline CDR1 reads SEHNR; CDR2 reads FQNEAQ (reference sequence). This CDR3 spans 14 amino acids. Trimming pared 5 bases from V and 5 bases from J, leaving 16 bases between. The CDR3 here is CASSQWDSGDEQYF. The CDR3 DNA follows: TGTGCCAGCAGCCAGTGGGACTCCGGAGACGAGCAGTACTTC. Together with reference TRBV7-9 and TRBJ2-7, the CDR3 gives the full variable domain: DTGVSQNPRHKITKRGQNVTFRCDPISEHNRLYWYRQTLGQGPEFLTYFQNEAQLEKSRLLSDRFSAERPKGSFSTLEIQRTEQGDSAMYLCASSQWDSGDEQYFGPGTRLTVT.

This chain links TRBV7-9 with TRBJ1-2; 7 nucleotides match TRBD1. From germline, CDR1 is SEHNR and CDR2 FQNEAQ (reference sequence). The CDR3 consists of 14 residues. V gave up 5 bases and J gave up 5 bases; unmatched junction bases: 8. The DNA of the CDR3 is TGTGCCAGCAGCGGTAGACAGGGCGGGTATGGCTACACCTTC. This encodes CASSGRQGGYGYTF.

The chain links TRBV30 to TRBJ1-4; TRBD1 might be the D (5 bases). Germline assignment: CDR1 GTSNPN and CDR2 SVGIG (reference sequence). The V end was cut by 1 base, the J end by 7 bases, with 16 bases between. This CDR3 spans 15 amino acids. DNA for the CDR3: TGTGCCTGGAGTGAAGTTGGGGCCAAGAGTGAAAAACTGTTTTTT. Translating gives CAWSEVGAKSEKLFF.

This sequence joins TRBV30 and TRBJ2-2; TRBD2 might be the D (5 bases). The CDR3 is made up of 12 amino acids. Germline CDR1 and CDR2: GTSNPN and SVGIG (reference sequence). V shed 5 bases and J shed 8 bases, with 12 bases lying between them. Here the CDR3 DNA reads TGTGCCTGGGGAAAAGAGCGGGGGGAGCTGTTTTTT. Protein product: CAWGKERGELFF.

J is TRBJ2-1 and V is TRBV7-9, with D possibly TRBD1 on 6 matching bases. The germline CDR1 and CDR2 sequences are SEHNR and FQNEAQ (reference sequence). CDR3 length: 14 residues. V lost 1 base and J 9 bases, leaving 13 bases between the germline ends. The CDR3: CASSLGQVFGEQFF. For the CDR3, the DNA is TGTGCCAGCAGCTTAGGACAGGTATTTGGTGAGCAGTTCTTC.

The J gene is TRBJ2-1, the V gene TRBV6-1; 8 bases align to TRBD1. CDR3 length equals 13 residues. Germline trimming cut 8 bases from V and 5 bases from J; bases unmatched to any gene: 5. The germline V gene encodes CDR1 MNHNS and CDR2 SASEGT. CDR3 residues: CASDRGENNEQFF. In DNA, the CDR3 is TGTGCCAGCGACAGGGGTGAGAACAATGAGCAGTTCTTC.

V usage is TRBV7-9 and J usage is TRBJ2-5, with 7 bases lining up with TRBD2. This CDR3 spans 15 amino acids. The germline CDR1 and CDR2 sequences are SEHNR and FQNEAQ (reference sequence). V was pared by 7 bases and J by 5 bases, with 13 bases of the junction left unmatched. The CDR3 is CASTAGVGDRETQYF. Written as DNA, the CDR3 is TGTGCCAGCACCGCGGGGGTGGGAGATCGGGAGACCCAGTACTTC.

The chain recombines TRBV9 with TRBJ2-1, with 9 bases fitting TRBD2. J was trimmed by 10 bases and V by 6 bases; bases with no gene match: 11. The CDR3 extends over 14 amino acids. Per the germline V gene, CDR1 is SGDLS and CDR2 is YYNGEE. CDR3 amino acids: CASNDRLAANEQFF. In DNA form, the CDR3 reads TGTGCCAGCAACGATCGACTAGCGGCAAACGAGCAGTTCTTC.

The V gene is TRBV6-1, the J gene TRBJ2-1; 9 positions match TRBD1. The CDR3 length is 15 residues. Trimming took 7 bases from V and 0 from J; bases not matched to a gene: 4. The germline gives CDR1 MNHNS, CDR2 SASEGT. The chain's CDR3 is CASTLTGGSYNEQFF. The CDR3 bases are TGTGCCAGCACCCTGACAGGGGGCTCCTACAATGAGCAGTTCTTC.

The gene calls are TRBV2 and TRBJ2-7; D remains unclear. The CDR3 has 11 residues. V lost 2 bases, J lost 6 bases, and 5 bases lay in between. Germline V CDR1 and CDR2: SNHLY, FYNNEI. The CDR3 region has the DNA TGTGCCAGCAGTGAATACGGCGAGCAGTACTTC. This gives the protein CASSEYGEQYF.

The sample holds one count of this clone. CDR3 amino acids: CASTLQSSGNTIYF. In nucleotides, the CDR3 is TGTGCCAGCACCCTACAGTCCTCTGGAAACACCATATATTTT. V usage is TRBV5-6 and J usage is TRBJ1-3, with unresolved D. This CDR3 spans 14 amino acids. Between the trimmed V and J ends, which lost 6 bases and 0 bases, there was a span of 10 bases. Germline V lookup: CDR1 SGHDT, CDR2 YYEEEE.

The chain combines TRBV15 with TRBJ1-2, with a weak D call TRBD1 (5 bases). This CDR3 comprises 13 residues. The V gene's germline CDR1 is LNHNV and CDR2 YYDKDF (reference sequence). V was pared by 5 bases and J by 4 bases, with 11 bases between. CDR3 in amino acids: CATSERQRYGYTF. CDR3 DNA: TGTGCCACCAGCGAAAGACAGCGCTATGGCTACACCTTC.

The chain is built from TRBV5-5 and TRBJ2-6; tentatively, D is TRBD1 (7 bases). The CDR3 has 17 amino acids. Trimming took off 2 bases at V and 9 bases at J, with 21 bases between the two ends. Germline V gives CDR1 SGHKS, CDR2 YYEKEE (reference sequence). The CDR3 coding sequence is TGTGCCAGCAGCTTTGGGGCAGGGGGAGTGGGAGGCAACGTCCTGACTTTC. Protein sequence: CASSFGAGGVGGNVLTF.

The DNA of the CDR3 is TGCGCCAGCAGTCATCAACAGGGAAACATCGGAAACACCATATATTTT. Amino acids: CASSHQQGNIGNTIYF. V is TRBV10-2 and J is TRBJ1-3; TRBD1 is a possible D gene (6 bases). CDR1 is WSHSY and CDR2 is SAAADI in the germline V gene. Trimming stripped 5 bases from V and 4 bases from J, with 18 bases between. This CDR3 contains 16 residues.

This chain links TRBV13 with TRBJ1-6, with D uncertain. V was clipped by 2 bases and J by 9 bases, with 11 bases between them. This CDR3 spans 14 amino acids. Germline assignment: CDR1 PRHDT and CDR2 FYEKMQ (reference sequence). The CDR3 DNA reads as TGTGCCAGCAGCTTATATAGCGGTCGTTCACCCCTCCACTTT. Translation gives CASSLYSGRSPLHF.

This clone was picked up one time. As DNA, the CDR3 is TGTGCCAGCAGCCAAGATCACCCCCGGGAGCAGTTCTTC. Translated: CASSQDHPREQFF. The gene calls are TRBV4-2 and TRBJ2-1; D unresolved. V dropped 0 bases and J dropped 10 bases, with 10 bases sitting between them. The CDR3 loop spans 13 amino acids. CDR1 and CDR2 from the germline V gene are LGHNA and YNFKEQ.

The rearrangement links TRBV19 to TRBJ1-3, with TRBD1 matching 10 bases. With 6 bases clipped from V and 2 bases from J, the junction kept 7 bases outside the gene matches. The CDR3 extends over 16 amino acids. Germline assignment: CDR1 LNHDA and CDR2 SQIVND (reference sequence). The CDR3 DNA sequence: TGTGCCAGTAGGACTACCGGGACAGGGGCTGGAAACACCATATATTTT. Translated: CASRTTGTGAGNTIYF.